Sequencing of this TCR beta chain was carried out in a study of blood T cell repertoires in COVID-19. As for the study in general: Nucleic acid was either cDNA or gDNA, and it came from T cells, B-cell-depleted T cells, or PBMCs.

Clones were sequenced by immunoSEQ multiplex PCR, and TCRdb holds only the in-frame ones, with some missing. The sample yields some 180,000 clones, more than 70% seen once. There are 17 residues in the CDR3. Germline trimming cut 1 base from V and 0 bases from J; bases unmatched to any gene: 7. Germline lookup yields CDR1 SGHNT and CDR2 YENEEA. The TCR comes from a middle-aged man with active or convalescent COVID-19. The V gene is TRBV11-3, the J gene TRBJ1-2; 8 nucleotides match TRBD1. The sample consisted of peripheral blood. The CDR3 sequence: CASSLGQGAFANYGYTF. CDR3 bases: TGTGCCAGCAGCTTAGGTCAGGGGGCCTTCGCTAACTATGGCTACACCTTC.